A single sample gave rise to the 32 T cell receptor beta chains below, sequenced in a study of neurological immune-mediated disorders. TCRdb recomputed calls from the 5' RACE reads with MiXCR, one row per CDR3 protein. The sample lists tens of thousands of distinct CDR3 sequences, roughly 3% seen once, with approximately 15% in the top ten. The sample consisted of PBMCs. All receptors derive from a woman aged 45-65 years with multiple sclerosis.

This clonotype was found many times. The chain combines TRBV28 with TRBJ1-5, with 9 bases fitting TRBD1. The CDR3 runs 18 residues. The J segment lost 0 bases and the V segment lost 8 bases, leaving 14 bases of the junction unmatched. The germline CDR1 and CDR2 sequences are MDHEN and SYDVKM. The CDR3 here is CASVHPGQGSRSNQPQHF. For the CDR3, the DNA is TGTGCCAGCGTTCATCCGGGACAGGGAAGTCGTAGCAATCAGCCCCAGCATTTT.

Ten or more counts support this clonotype. CDR3 amino acids: CASSFKGDGYTF. CDR3 nucleotide sequence: TGTGCCAGCAGCTTTAAGGGGGACGGCTACACCTTC. V gene TRBV7-6 combines with J gene TRBJ1-2; TRBD1 might be the D (6 bases). The V end was cut by 3 bases, the J end by 8 bases, with 10 bases between. Germline V gene sequence: CDR1 SGHVS, CDR2 FNYEAQ. The CDR3 is made up of 12 amino acids.

This clonotype was recorded at least ten times. This sequence joins TRBV10-3 and TRBJ2-1; TRBD2 matches 10 bases. Looked up from germline, CDR1 is ENHRY and CDR2 is SYGVKD. Trimming cost V 10 bases and J 4 bases; bases outside gene matches: 7. The CDR3 has 14 amino acids. The CDR3 region has the DNA TGTGCCACGGTAGCGGGGGGTTCGTACAATGAGCAGTTCTTC. Translated, it gives CATVAGGSYNEQFF.

This clonotype has ten or more counts. V is TRBV15 and J is TRBJ2-4; TRBD2 matches at 8 bases. In germline, CDR1 is LNHNV, CDR2 YYDKDF (reference sequence). With V trimmed by 0 bases and J by 2 bases, 6 bases remained unmatched. The CDR3 consists of 17 residues. The CDR3 nucleotides are TGTGCCACCAGCAGAGATAAACTAGCGGTCACCAAAAACATTCAGTACTTC. Its protein product is CATSRDKLAVTKNIQYF.

This clonotype appeared a few times. The V call is TRBV15, the J call TRBJ1-1; TRBD1 matches 7 bases. V lost 0 bases to trimming and J lost 4 bases; unmatched junction nucleotides: 8. The CDR3 length is 16 residues. The V gene's germline CDR1 is LNHNV and CDR2 YYDKDF (reference sequence). CDR3 coding DNA: TGTGCCACCAGCAGAGAGTCAGGGGGAGGTAGCACTGAAGCTTTCTTT. This translates into CATSRESGGGSTEAFF.

Ten or more counts support this clonotype. CDR3 sequence: CASSFSGRADYNEQFF. The CDR3 DNA is TGTGCCAGCAGCTTTAGTGGGAGGGCCGACTACAATGAGCAGTTCTTC. The rearrangement joins TRBV7-8 to TRBJ2-1, with 7 bases identical to TRBD2. Trimming at V came to 3 bases and at J to 3 bases, leaving 8 bases not matched to a gene. Germline loops: CDR1 SGHVS, CDR2 FQNEAQ. The CDR3 totals 16 residues. Complete variable domain (other parts from reference TRBV7-8 and TRBJ2-1): GAGVSQSPRYKVAKRGQDVALRCDPISGHVSLFWYQQALGQGPEFLTYFQNEAQLDKSGLPSDRFFAERPEGSVSTLKIQRTQQEDSAVYLCASSFSGRADYNEQFFGPGTRLTVL.

Details on this clonotype: Being one base from a much bigger clone, this may be a read error. The chain joins TRBV5-1 to TRBJ2-3; 8 bases align to TRBD2. The CDR3 runs 16 residues. V was pared by 0 bases and J by 5 bases, with 8 bases of the junction left unmatched. Germline values: CDR1 SGHRS, CDR2 YFSETQ. The CDR3 nucleotides read TGCGCCAGCAGCTTGGACGGGCGGGGGGTGGAAGATACGCAGTATTTT. It specifies CASSLDGRGVEDTQYF. Looking up the rest from reference TRBV5-1 and TRBJ2-3 gives the full variable domain: KAGVTQTPRYLIKTRGQQVTLSCSPISGHRSVSWYQQTPGQGLQFLFEYFSETQRNKGNFPGRFSGRQFSNSRSEMNVSTLELGDSALYLCASSLDGRGVEDTQYFGPGTRLTVL.

CDR3 nucleotide sequence: TGTGCCACCAGCAGAGGACAGGGGCGGGCGGGCACTGAAGCTTTCTTT. As protein: CATSRGQGRAGTEAFF. The chain employs TRBV15 and TRBJ1-1; 8 nucleotides match TRBD1. Germline trimming cut 1 base from V and 4 bases from J; bases unmatched to any gene: 8. Germline loops: CDR1 LNHNV, CDR2 YYDKDF (reference sequence). The CDR3 spans 16 residues.

This clonotype was picked up many times. The chain couples TRBV5-1 to TRBJ2-1; TRBD1 agrees at 9 bases. V shed 4 bases, J shed 0 bases, and the junction held 2 bases outside the gene matches. The CDR3 loop spans 15 amino acids. CDR1 is SGHRS, CDR2 YFSETQ, per germline. In DNA, the CDR3 is TGCGCCAGCAGCGAGACAGGGGGCTCCTACAATGAGCAGTTCTTC. Protein sequence: CASSETGGSYNEQFF.

The V gene is TRBV6-5, the J gene TRBJ2-2; 8 bases map to TRBD1. The CDR3 sequence is 16 residues long. Germline V lookup: CDR1 MNHEY, CDR2 SVGAGI. Unmatched junction bases numbered 8, after V lost 2 bases and J lost 6 bases. This chain's CDR3 is CASSYTDRGRSGELFF. The CDR3 DNA reads as TGTGCCAGCAGTTACACAGACAGGGGAAGGTCCGGGGAGCTGTTTTTT.

This clonotype was seen at least ten times. The chain is built from TRBV28 and TRBJ2-3; D not resolved. Germline assignment: CDR1 MDHEN and CDR2 SYDVKM. The CDR3 has 17 amino acids. Trimming took off 3 bases at V and 2 bases at J, with 18 bases between the two ends. CDR3: CASSFPPNMANTDTQYF. CDR3 bases: TGTGCCAGCAGTTTCCCTCCGAACATGGCTAACACAGATACGCAGTATTTT.

This clonotype was seen at least ten times. The genes are TRBV28 and TRBJ2-7; D is perhaps TRBD2 (5 bases). The CDR3 has 15 amino acids. The ends were cut back, 7 bases at V and 0 bases at J, with 16 bases in the middle. Germline CDR1 reads MDHEN; CDR2 reads SYDVKM. The CDR3 nucleotides are TGTGCCAGCAACGCAGCGGATAGGAGCTCCTACGAGCAGTACTTC. It translates to CASNAADRSSYEQYF. The variable domain in full, with the rest retrieved from reference TRBV28 and TRBJ2-7, is DVKVTQSSRYLVKRTGEKVFLECVQDMDHENMFWYRQDPGLGLRLIYFSYDVKMKEKGDIPEGYSVSREKKERFSLILESASTNQTSMYLCASNAADRSSYEQYFGPGTRLTVT.

This clonotype was observed a handful of times. The rearrangement links TRBV12-5 to TRBJ2-3; D call uncertain. This CDR3 comprises 17 residues. The V gene lost 0 bases and the J gene lost 0 bases, with 13 bases spanning the gap. CDR1 and CDR2 (germline): LGHNT, FRNRAP. For the CDR3, the DNA is TGTGCTAGTGGTTTGGTACTTCAGGCCGAGAGCACAGATACGCAGTATTTT. It encodes CASGLVLQAESTDTQYF.

This clonotype was observed many times. The chain recombines TRBV20-1 with TRBJ1-1, with D unclear. V was clipped by 5 bases and J by 1 base, with 11 bases between them. Germline V CDR1 and CDR2: DFQATT, SNEGSKA (reference sequence). The CDR3 consists of 13 residues. In DNA, the CDR3 is TGCAGTGCTTCGGTCTATAGGAACACTGAAGCTTTCTTT. As protein: CSASVYRNTEAFF.

This clonotype was observed at least ten times. The chain uses TRBV5-1 and TRBJ2-5, with D perhaps TRBD2 (5 bases). The germline V and J ends were trimmed by 0 bases and 5 bases, with 11 bases remaining between them. The CDR3 spans 14 residues. Germline-derived CDR1 and CDR2 are SGHRS and YFSETQ. CDR3 nucleotides: TGCGCCAGCAGCTTGGTTCGGGAAGGTGAGACCCAGTACTTC. It encodes CASSLVREGETQYF.

In regard to this clonotype: This may come from a read error, since a much larger clone is one base off. This chain links TRBV2 with TRBJ1-5; 7 bases map to TRBD1. The germline CDR1 and CDR2 sequences are SNHLY and FYNNEI. The CDR3 runs to 13 residues. In DNA, the CDR3 is TGTGCCACAGGACAGGATAGCAATCAGCACCAGCATTTT. It translates to CATGQDSNQHQHF. The full variable domain, rest sourced from reference TRBV2 and TRBJ1-5, is EPEVTQTPSHQVTQMGQEVILRCVPISNHLYFYWYRQILGQKVEFLVSFYNNEISEKSEIFDDQFSVERPDGSNFTLKIRSTKLEDSAMYFCATGQDSNQHQHFGDGTRLSIL.

Ten or more counts support this clonotype. The chain uses TRBV28 and TRBJ2-7; 8 nucleotides align to TRBD2. The CDR3 totals 14 residues. V shed 3 bases, J shed 6 bases, and the junction held 7 bases outside the gene matches. Germline V lookup: CDR1 MDHEN, CDR2 SYDVKM. The CDR3 bases are TGTGCCAGCAGTTTTCTGGCGGGAGGATCCGAGCAGTACTTC. The encoded protein is CASSFLAGGSEQYF.

The table lists this clonotype with many counts. Here the CDR3 reads CASSARDGANTGELFF. The CDR3 coding sequence is TGTGCCAGCAGCGCCCGGGACGGCGCGAACACCGGGGAGCTGTTTTTT. This sequence joins TRBV7-9 and TRBJ2-2; D is tentatively TRBD1 or TRBD2 (5 bases each). Trimming removed 5 bases at V and 0 bases at J, with 13 bases between. Germline CDR1 reads SEHNR; CDR2 reads FQNEAQ (reference sequence). This CDR3 comprises 16 residues.

This clonotype was seen many times. This chain links TRBV5-1 with TRBJ2-3, with TRBD2 as a possible D gene (6 bases). The germline V gene encodes CDR1 SGHRS and CDR2 YFSETQ. The CDR3 runs 16 residues. Deletions cut 1 base from V and 2 bases from J, with 14 bases between. The CDR3: CASSLLPAGSTDTQYF. The CDR3 DNA reads as TGCGCCAGCAGCTTGTTGCCAGCGGGTTCCACAGATACGCAGTATTTT.

In its sample, this clonotype was seen many times. This rearrangement joins TRBV5-6 to TRBJ1-1; unclear D gene. The ends were cut back, 1 base at V and 5 bases at J, with 15 bases in the middle. The germline CDR1 and CDR2 sequences are SGHDT and YYEEEE. This CDR3 spans 15 amino acids. In nucleotides, the CDR3 is TGTGCCAGCAGCTTGAATTTGGGAAAGGCTACTGAAGCTTTCTTT. This gives the protein CASSLNLGKATEAFF.

Many counts were recorded for this clonotype. This chain links TRBV12-3 or TRBV12-4 with TRBJ2-3; no clear D. Trimming removed 3 bases at V and 3 bases at J, with 7 bases between. The CDR3 extends over 13 amino acids. The CDR3 region is CASSLGSTDTQYF. The DNA of the CDR3 is TGTGCCAGCAGTTTGGGGTCAACAGATACGCAGTATTTT.

This clonotype was recorded many times. The rearrangement links TRBV10-3 to TRBJ2-2, with 11 bases identical to TRBD2. J gave up 6 bases and V 7 bases, and 10 bases lay outside the gene matches. Germline V gives CDR1 ENHRY, CDR2 SYGVKD. The CDR3 sequence is 16 residues long. CDR3 amino acids: CAIKETVAGGPGELFF. CDR3 DNA sequence: TGTGCCATCAAAGAGACCGTAGCGGGGGGGCCCGGGGAGCTGTTTTTT.

This clonotype appeared many times. The V call is TRBV15, the J call TRBJ2-7; D remains unclear. V lost 3 bases and J 9 bases, leaving 21 bases between the germline ends. The CDR3 extends over 15 amino acids. CDR1 and CDR2 from the germline V gene are LNHNV and YYDKDF (reference sequence). The CDR3 coding sequence is TGTGCCACCAGCAGCACTGGATACCACCCGACCGGGCAGTACTTC. It yields the protein CATSSTGYHPTGQYF.

In this sample, this clonotype turned up many times. The V and J genes are TRBV7-3 and TRBJ2-5; 8 bases map to TRBD1. V shed 5 bases, J shed 4 bases, and the junction held 9 bases outside the gene matches. The germline gives CDR1 SGHTA, CDR2 FQGTGA. This CDR3 has 15 residues. The CDR3 DNA reads as TGTGCCAGCAGCCATGACAGGGGCCCGCCAGAGACCCAGTACTTC. Residues: CASSHDRGPPETQYF. Together with reference TRBV7-3 and TRBJ2-5, the CDR3 gives the full variable domain: GAGVSQTPSNKVTEKGKYVELRCDPISGHTALYWYRQSLGQGPEFLIYFQGTGAADDSGLPNDRFFAVRPEGSVSTLKIQRTERGDSAVYLCASSHDRGPPETQYFGPGTRLLVL.

This clonotype showed up many times. The CDR3 protein is CASSSSTWGPETQYF. Here the CDR3 DNA reads TGTGCCAGCAGCTCCTCGACTTGGGGTCCTGAGACCCAGTACTTC. The rearrangement joins TRBV6-2 or TRBV6-3 to TRBJ2-5, with D unclear. The CDR3 runs to 15 residues. Trimming removed 6 bases from V and 5 bases from J, with 19 bases in between. Germline V gene sequence: CDR1 MNHEY, CDR2 SVGEGT.

This clonotype appeared many times. V is TRBV7-2 and J is TRBJ2-5; 13 bases match TRBD2. The CDR3 is made up of 18 amino acids. Per the germline V gene, CDR1 is SGHTA and CDR2 is FQGNSA. The trim removed 3 bases at V and 5 bases at J, leaving 12 bases unmatched. This CDR3 is CASSLGTSGVGGGETQYF. CDR3 DNA: TGTGCCAGCAGCTTGGGGACTAGCGGGGTTGGGGGTGGGGAGACCCAGTACTTC.

This clonotype was recorded at least ten times. This chain uses TRBV10-2 with TRBJ1-5, with TRBD1 as a possible D gene (5 bases). There are 15 residues in the CDR3. Germline assignment: CDR1 WSHSY and CDR2 SAAADI. The V gene lost 0 bases and the J gene lost 5 bases, with 11 bases spanning the gap. CDR3: CASSESGGRYQPQHF. The CDR3 DNA reads as TGCGCCAGCAGTGAGTCTGGGGGTAGGTATCAGCCCCAGCATTTT.

This clonotype has ten or more counts. The chain couples TRBV20-1 to TRBJ1-2, with D tentatively TRBD1 (5 bases). Trimming pared 6 bases from V and 4 bases from J, leaving 12 bases between. The CDR3 loop spans 12 amino acids. The germline gives CDR1 DFQATT, CDR2 SNEGSKA (reference sequence). For the CDR3, the DNA is TGCAGTGCCCCGGGGCACGCCTATGGCTACACCTTC. It is translated as CSAPGHAYGYTF.

This clonotype was recorded many times. The J gene is TRBJ2-6, the V gene TRBV6-4, with 7 positions matching TRBD1. V lost 4 bases, J lost 2 bases, and 2 bases stayed unmatched. This CDR3 has 15 amino acids. The germline V gene encodes CDR1 MRHNA and CDR2 SNTAGT. CDR3 region: CASSADRAGANVLTF. The CDR3, as DNA: TGTGCCAGCAGTGCCGACAGGGCTGGGGCCAACGTCCTGACTTTC.

This clonotype was detected many times. J is TRBJ1-1 and V is TRBV20-1, with D possibly TRBD1 on 5 matching bases. CDR1 and CDR2 from the germline V gene are DFQATT and SNEGSKA (reference sequence). This CDR3 has 14 amino acids. V lost 5 bases, J lost 0 bases, and 13 bases lay in between. The DNA of the CDR3 is TGCAGTGCTCAGACGACAGCCTTGAACACTGAAGCTTTCTTT. It encodes CSAQTTALNTEAFF.

This clonotype was counted at least ten times. V usage is TRBV15 and J usage is TRBJ2-1; D unclear. The V gene lost 0 bases and the J gene lost 5 bases, with 2 bases spanning the gap. Germline assignment: CDR1 LNHNV and CDR2 YYDKDF (reference sequence). The CDR3 loop spans 12 amino acids. The CDR3: CATSRDHNEQFF. The DNA for the CDR3 is TGTGCCACCAGCAGAGATCACAATGAGCAGTTCTTC. Full variable domain (outside the CDR3, taken from reference TRBV15 and TRBJ2-1): DAMVIQNPRYQVTQFGKPVTLSCSQTLNHNVMYWYQQKSSQAPKLLFHYYDKDFNNEADTPDNFQSRRPNTSFCFLDIRSPGLGDTAMYLCATSRDHNEQFFGPGTRLTVL.

This clonotype was counted many times. V usage is TRBV7-2 and J usage is TRBJ2-7, with 8 nucleotides matching TRBD2. From germline, CDR1 is SGHTA and CDR2 FQGNSA. V shed 5 bases, J shed 4 bases, and the junction held 10 bases outside the gene matches. The CDR3 covers 15 residues. The CDR3 DNA follows: TGTGCCAGCAGCCCGGAGGTACTAGCGGCATACGAGCAGTACTTC. Amino acids: CASSPEVLAAYEQYF.